The clone carrying this T cell receptor (beta chain) was seen repeatedly, ten times or more. The data belong to a study of neurological immune-mediated disorders. Synthesis of cDNA was performed by 5'RACE using 10-nucleotide random UMIs. TCRdb reprocessed the 5' RACE reads via MiXCR and lists one record per CDR3 protein. The top ten hold more than 1.5% of the sample, which has about 84,000 distinct CDR3 sequences, over 9% seen once. It was from 2 million PBMCs stored at -80 C that the unsorted libraries were obtained. The CDR3 consists of 15 residues. Germline V lookup: CDR1 MNHEY, CDR2 SVGAGI. V trimming: 6 bases; J trimming: 6 bases; junction bases outside the gene matches: 9.

Material: PBMCs. The receptor was derived from a man aged 35 to 55 in good health. The V call is TRBV6-5, the J call TRBJ2-2; TRBD1 matches 8 bases. The CDR3 region has the DNA TGTGCCAGCAGCCCACAGACAGGGGCTCCCGGGGAGCTGTTTTTT. Amino acids: CASSPQTGAPGELFF.